This record concerns one T cell receptor beta chain sequence. Its antigen is not yet known. There are no base qualities to consult, and no much larger clone falls within one base. The same CDR3 arises from other DNA sequences in this sample as well. The CDR3 spans 14 residues, from the cysteine through the phenylalanine. The entry retains the CDR3 DNA only, 42 bases that are in frame from base 1. Compared with germline, V lacks 7 bases and J lacks 2 bases; bases without a gene match: 4. Per the germline V gene (reference sequence), LNHDA is the CDR1 and SQIVND is the CDR2. This entry is derived from a study of blood T cell repertoires in COVID-19 (dated by TCRdb to the early 2020s). As for the study more broadly: Samples from collaborators originated in the United States, Italy and Spain and spanned both the acute and convalescent phases of COVID-19. Samples came from the ongoing ImmuneRACE study (first 160 participants) plus 1,254 subjects from 6 global collaborators. The prospective study material was composed of cDNA or gDNA derived from T cells, B-cell-depleted T cells, or PBMCs. Sample metadata almost always included a de-identified subject ID, COVID-19 status, age in years and sex. The repertoires were released in a freely available public database intended as a resource for research on the immune response to SARS-CoV-2. HLA class I and class II types, where available, came from metadata supplied by the sample provider rather than from assay-based typing. The dataset comprised deeply sampled blood TCRbeta repertoires from subjects exposed to, actively infected with, or recovered from COVID-19.

Broad study findings and their caveats: The quantity of clinical and demographic metadata differed by source and by participant and was supplied without curation.

One collaborating source in Seattle enrolled patients while the patients were actively infected and followed the patients over time throughout the course of disease. Collaborating institutions collected whole blood in K2EDTA tubes following their own protocols. For TCRbeta analysis, collaborator samples were shipped as frozen whole blood, as isolated PBMCs, or as DNA extracted from either sample type. The immunoSEQ Assay, a bias-controlled multiplex PCR, was used to amplify TCRbeta CDR3 regions from genomic DNA. Per the authors' processing: The number of nucleated cells in each sample was estimated by amplification of reference gene primers within the assay. To quantify the absolute abundance of each unique TCRbeta CDR3 rearrangement, sequence reads were collapsed and filtered. For each sample, productive Simpson clonality was calculated as the square root of Simpson's diversity index across productive rearrangements. Held by TCRdb, this immuneACCESS table contains in-frame sequences only and omits some clones. Under half of the omission traces to an unresolved V gene where checked; the cause of the rest is unknown. The V and J calls and the clone size are those of that table, but D and trimming were determined from the DNA. This sample is represented by around 140,000 clones; 75% to 90% of them were singletons. Together, the top ten hold around 4.2% of the sample.

The chain couples TRBV19 to TRBJ2-2, with 7 bases aligning to TRBD1. Source material: peripheral blood. The TCR originated in a man in his sixties with COVID-19, enrolled during active disease. This receptor has the CDR3 CASTRDRNTGELFF. DNA sequence: TGTGCCAGTACACGGGACAGAAACACCGGGGAGCTGTTTTTT.